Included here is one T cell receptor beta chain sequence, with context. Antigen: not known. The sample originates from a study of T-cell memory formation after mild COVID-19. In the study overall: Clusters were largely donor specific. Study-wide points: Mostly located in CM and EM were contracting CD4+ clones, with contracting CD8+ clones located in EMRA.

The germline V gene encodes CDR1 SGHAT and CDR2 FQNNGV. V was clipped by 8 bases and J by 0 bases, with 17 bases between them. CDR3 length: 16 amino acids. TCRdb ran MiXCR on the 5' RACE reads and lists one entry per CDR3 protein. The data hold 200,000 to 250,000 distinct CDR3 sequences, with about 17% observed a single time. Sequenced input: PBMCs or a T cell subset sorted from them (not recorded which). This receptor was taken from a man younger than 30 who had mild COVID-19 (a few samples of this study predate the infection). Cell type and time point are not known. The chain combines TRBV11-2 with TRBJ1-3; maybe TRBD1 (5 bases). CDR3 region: CASESFRGNSGNTIYF. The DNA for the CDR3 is TGTGCCAGCGAATCATTCCGGGGCAACTCTGGAAACACCATATATTTT.